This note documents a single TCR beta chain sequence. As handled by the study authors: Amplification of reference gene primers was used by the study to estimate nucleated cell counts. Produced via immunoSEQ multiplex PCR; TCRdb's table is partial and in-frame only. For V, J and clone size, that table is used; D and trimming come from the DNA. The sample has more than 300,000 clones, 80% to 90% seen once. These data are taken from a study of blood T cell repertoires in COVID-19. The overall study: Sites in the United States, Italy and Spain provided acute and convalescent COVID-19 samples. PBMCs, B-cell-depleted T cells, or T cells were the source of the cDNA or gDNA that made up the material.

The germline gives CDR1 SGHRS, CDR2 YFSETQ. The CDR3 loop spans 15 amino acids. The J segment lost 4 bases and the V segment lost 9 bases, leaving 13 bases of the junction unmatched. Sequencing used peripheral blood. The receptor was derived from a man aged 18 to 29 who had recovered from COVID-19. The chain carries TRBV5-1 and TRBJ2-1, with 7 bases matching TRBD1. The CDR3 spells CATMIGDSTYNEQFF. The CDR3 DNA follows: TGCGCCACCATGATTGGGGACAGTACATACAATGAGCAGTTCTTC.